The 10 T cell receptor beta chains reported below all come from one sample, sequenced in a study of T cell clones after liver transplantation. Repertoires were generated with immunoSEQ multiplex PCR, while TCRdb's copy carries only in-frame clones and drops some. Of 95,000 to 130,000 clones in the sample, 90% were seen once. The starting material was CD4+ T cells from blood, obtained 12 months after liver transplant. Receptor source: a human patient who received a liver transplant. A subset of T cells may come from the graft donor.

V and J are TRBV5-6 and TRBJ2-3; D ambiguous. Trimming stripped 4 bases from V and 4 bases from J, with 13 bases between. The CDR3 is made up of 14 amino acids. The V gene's germline CDR1 is SGHDT and CDR2 YYEEEE. CDR3 loop: CASSVNGRPDTQYF. The CDR3 DNA follows: TGTGCCAGCAGCGTGAACGGGCGACCAGATACGCAGTATTTT.

The genes are TRBV9 and TRBJ2-6; the D is unclear. Germline CDR1 and CDR2: SGDLS and YYNGEE. This CDR3 contains 18 residues. V lost 0 bases and J lost 1, with 14 bases in between. In DNA form, the CDR3 reads TGTGCCAGCAGCGTAGAAGCTAGGTTTGGTTCTGGGGCCAACGTCCTGACTTTC. Its translation is CASSVEARFGSGANVLTF.

This rearrangement joins TRBV27 to TRBJ1-5; no firm D call. V dropped 3 bases and J dropped 5 bases, with 14 bases sitting between them. The CDR3 consists of 15 residues. The germline gives CDR1 MNHEY, CDR2 SMNVEV (reference sequence). DNA of the CDR3: TGTGCCAGCAGTTTGCGAGGGTTGGGAGATCAGCCCCAGCATTTT. Translation: CASSLRGLGDQPQHF.

On this clone: Other DNA variants within this sample encode the same CDR3. The chain employs TRBV7-2 and TRBJ2-7; 11 nucleotides line up with TRBD1. The CDR3 loop spans 15 amino acids. Trimming removed 5 bases from V and 7 bases from J; junction bases left unmatched: 10. CDR1 is SGHTA and CDR2 is FQGNSA in the germline V gene. The CDR3 sequence is CASSLTGTGGKEQYF. In DNA form, the CDR3 reads TGTGCCAGCAGCCTCACCGGGACAGGGGGAAAAGAGCAGTACTTC.

This clone was detected only once. The chain uses TRBV21-1 and TRBJ1-5; TRBD1 is taken as the D call from the table, unchecked against the DNA. TRBV21-1 is termed a pseudogene. The CDR3 loop spans 13 amino acids. The DNA for the CDR3 is TGTGCCAGCATAACACCGAGCAATCAGCCCCAGCATTTT. Protein: CASITPSNQPQHF.

V and J are TRBV14 and TRBJ2-7; D unresolved. V was cut by 6 bases and J by 0 bases, with 12 bases left in between. The length of the CDR3 is 14 residues. The germline V gene encodes CDR1 SGHDN and CDR2 FVKESK. The CDR3 bases are TGTGCCAGCAGTCCCTTTCTCAGCTCCTACGAGCAGTACTTC. It encodes CASSPFLSSYEQYF.

The V and J genes are TRBV7-9 and TRBJ2-2; perhaps TRBD2 as D (6 bases). CDR3 length equals 15 residues. Trimming removed 3 bases from V and 6 bases from J, with 14 bases in between. Germline lookup yields CDR1 SEHNR and CDR2 FQNEAQ (reference sequence). Here the CDR3 DNA reads TGTGCCAGCAGCTTTATTTCGGGCGGGGCCGGGGAGCTGTTTTTT. Protein product: CASSFISGGAGELFF. The entire variable domain, with the rest obtained from reference TRBV7-9 and TRBJ2-2, is as follows: DTGVSQNPRHKITKRGQNVTFRCDPISEHNRLYWYRQTLGQGPEFLTYFQNEAQLEKSRLLSDRFSAERPKGSFSTLEIQRTEQGDSAMYLCASSFISGGAGELFFGEGSRLTVL.

CDR3 amino acids: CASSLRSLSGNTIYF. The CDR3 DNA is TGTGCCAGCAGCTTGAGGAGCTTATCTGGAAACACCATATATTTT. The V gene is TRBV5-6, the J gene TRBJ1-3; the D is unclear. The V end lost 1 base, the J end lost 1 base, and 9 bases lay between the germline ends. In germline, CDR1 is SGHDT, CDR2 YYEEEE. This CDR3 region has 15 residues.

The chain carries TRBV2 and TRBJ2-1; 9 nucleotides line up with TRBD2. In germline, CDR1 is SNHLY, CDR2 FYNNEI. J gave up 0 bases and V 6 bases, and 6 bases lay outside the gene matches. The CDR3 runs 16 residues. The CDR3 loop is CASRGTSRSSYNEQFF. The CDR3 DNA sequence: TGTGCCAGCAGGGGGACTAGCAGGAGCTCCTACAATGAGCAGTTCTTC.

The V call is TRBV19, the J call TRBJ2-3; D is possibly TRBD2 (6 bases). The V gene's germline CDR1 is LNHDA and CDR2 SQIVND (reference sequence). V lost 4 bases and J lost 0, with 11 bases in between. The CDR3 has 15 amino acids. The CDR3 DNA follows: TGTGCCAGTAGTACGGGACTTTTGAGCACAGATACGCAGTATTTT. This encodes CASSTGLLSTDTQYF.